Each of the 25 T cell receptor beta chains below was sequenced from the same sample in a study of cytomegalovirus exposure and HLA in healthy donors. Primers for the PCR totalled 60 Vbeta and 13 Jbeta. Repertoires were generated with immunoSEQ multiplex PCR, while TCRdb's copy carries only in-frame clones and drops some. The sample comprises approximately 170,000 clones, about four fifths of which are singletons, and approximately 4% rests with the top ten. Sequencing was done on a sample of PBMCs. These receptors originate from a man aged 50 to 60 in good health and CMV-seropositive.

This chain uses TRBV9 with TRBJ1-3; D uncertain. This CDR3 is built from 13 residues. Germline assignment: CDR1 SGDLS and CDR2 YYNGEE. V gave up 4 bases and J gave up 8 bases, with 13 bases separating them. Here the CDR3 DNA reads TGTGCCAGCAGCCCTAGGCCTCAAGACACCATATATTTT. Its protein is CASSPRPQDTIYF. The full variable domain, its missing parts supplied by reference TRBV9 and TRBJ1-3, is DSGVTQTPKHLITATGQRVTLRCSPRSGDLSVYWYQQSLDQGLQFLIQYYNGEERAKGNILERFSAQQFPDLHSELNLSSLELGDSALYFCASSPRPQDTIYFGEGSWLTVV.

This clone was seen only a few times. The chain has TRBV7-9 and TRBJ2-7; D is possibly TRBD1 (5 bases). Trimming stripped 3 bases from V and 5 bases from J, with 17 bases between. Germline CDR1 SEHNR, CDR2 FQNEAQ (reference sequence). The CDR3 has 15 residues. CDR3 DNA sequence: TGTGCCAGCAGCTTTGCGCAGGGAAATTTGGACGAGCAGTACTTC. Protein sequence: CASSFAQGNLDEQYF.

The chain employs TRBV4-2 and TRBJ2-1, with 7 bases that match TRBD2. Unmatched junction bases numbered 12, after V lost 2 bases and J lost 8 bases. CDR3 size: 16 residues. Germline CDR1 reads LGHNA; CDR2 reads YNFKEQ. CDR3 amino acids: CASSQSLAGEMYEQFF. CDR3 nucleotide sequence: TGTGCCAGCAGCCAAAGCTTGGCGGGAGAGATGTATGAGCAGTTCTTC.

V is TRBV6-6 and J is TRBJ2-4; 11 nucleotides agree with TRBD2. In germline, CDR1 is MNHNY, CDR2 SVGAGI (reference sequence). This CDR3 comprises 16 residues. The J segment lost 1 base and the V segment lost 5 bases, leaving 4 bases of the junction unmatched. CDR3 DNA: TGTGCCAGCAGTGCGACTAGCGGGAACGCCAAAAACATTCAGTACTTC. Encoded protein: CASSATSGNAKNIQYF.

The CDR3 DNA reads TGTGCCAGCAGTTACTCTGGGAGAGCTTTCTTT. Amino acids: CASSYSGRAFF. The V call is TRBV6-5, the J call TRBJ1-1; D is unclear. The CDR3 extends over 11 amino acids. CDR1 is MNHEY, CDR2 SVGAGI, per germline. The V gene lost 0 bases and the J gene lost 10 bases, with 6 bases spanning the gap.

This clone was seen a handful of times. The chain recombines TRBV5-1 with TRBJ2-1; weak D call: TRBD1 (8 bases). The V end was cut by 6 bases, the J end by 7 bases, with 17 bases between. The CDR3 contains 14 residues. In germline, CDR1 is SGHRS, CDR2 YFSETQ. The CDR3 reads CASTPQGGMNEQFF. The CDR3 region has the DNA TGCGCCAGCACTCCACAGGGGGGGATGAATGAGCAGTTCTTC.

The chain is built from TRBV19 and TRBJ2-1, with D perhaps matching TRBD2 (6 bases). Between the trimmed V and J ends, which lost 6 bases and 0 bases, there was a span of 12 bases. The length of the CDR3 is 15 residues. In germline, CDR1 is LNHDA, CDR2 SQIVND (reference sequence). CDR3 DNA sequence: TGTGCCAGTAGGGTAGCGGTTAGCTCCTACAATGAGCAGTTCTTC. It specifies CASRVAVSSYNEQFF.

V usage is TRBV10-1 and J usage is TRBJ2-6; 8 bases match TRBD1. Trimming removed 4 bases from V and 2 bases from J; junction bases left unmatched: 7. The CDR3 sequence is 17 residues long. Germline V CDR1 and CDR2: WNHNN, SYGVQD (reference sequence). The CDR3 protein is CASSGGTGNPGANVLTF. CDR3 in DNA: TGCGCCAGCAGTGGCGGGACAGGTAACCCTGGGGCCAACGTCCTGACTTTC.

The chain uses TRBV4-1 and TRBJ2-3, with TRBD2 identical over 9 bases. After removal of 3 bases from V and 0 bases from J, the junction contained 4 bases not matched to a gene. CDR3 length: 16 residues. Germline V gene sequence: CDR1 MGHRA, CDR2 YSYEKL. The CDR3 nucleotides are TGCGCCAGCAGCCACCCTAGCGGGACTAGCACAGATACGCAGTATTTT. It translates to CASSHPSGTSTDTQYF.

V and J are TRBV15 and TRBJ1-6; possibly TRBD1 for D (5 bases). The V end lost 2 bases, the J end lost 10 bases, and 18 bases lay between the germline ends. The CDR3 covers 16 residues. Germline V gene lookup returns CDR1 LNHNV and CDR2 YYDKDF (reference sequence). The chain's CDR3 is CATSRSGRGGGSPLHF. CDR3 DNA sequence: TGTGCCACCAGCAGATCCGGTAGGGGAGGTGGGTCACCCCTCCACTTT.

The V and J genes are TRBV5-4 and TRBJ2-3; 8 nucleotides align to TRBD2. The junction had 13 bases not matched to a gene; V was cut back by 9 bases and J by 4 bases. The CDR3 is 15 amino acids. Per germline, CDR1 SGHNT and CDR2 YYREEE (reference sequence). The CDR3 sequence: CATLAGGPGPDTQYF. For the CDR3, the DNA is TGTGCCACCCTAGCGGGCGGACCTGGCCCAGATACGCAGTATTTT.

This rearrangement joins TRBV4-2 to TRBJ2-1, with D possibly TRBD1 on 6 matching bases. Trimming took off 0 bases at V and 5 bases at J, with 14 bases between the two ends. Germline CDR1 reads LGHNA; CDR2 reads YNFKEQ. This CDR3 has 16 amino acids. The chain's CDR3 is CASSQDGRTANNEQFF. The CDR3 DNA follows: TGTGCCAGCAGCCAAGATGGTAGGACAGCTAACAATGAGCAGTTCTTC.

The CDR3 loop is CASSRFLGYTF. The CDR3 bases are TGTGCCAGCAGCCGGTTTCTCGGCTACACCTTC. This chain links TRBV2 with TRBJ1-2; D is undetermined. The CDR3 length is 11 residues. Trimming took 6 bases from V and 8 from J, leaving 10 bases between them. Per the germline V gene, CDR1 is SNHLY and CDR2 is FYNNEI.

This clone was seen just once. V is TRBV6-5 and J is TRBJ1-1; possible D gene TRBD1, 6 bases. CDR1 and CDR2 from the germline V gene are MNHEY and SVGAGI. CDR3 length: 15 amino acids. Trimming took off 6 bases at V and 1 base at J, with 15 bases between the two ends. The CDR3 DNA reads TGTGCCAGCAGCCGGCCCGGGACACCGAACACTGAAGCTTTCTTT. It codes for CASSRPGTPNTEAFF.

CDR3 loop: CAWSVALYNEQFF. In DNA, the CDR3 is TGTGCCTGGAGTGTGGCCCTGTACAATGAGCAGTTCTTC. V is TRBV30 and J is TRBJ2-1; D is uncertain. CDR1 GTSNPN and CDR2 SVGIG come from the germline V gene (reference sequence). This CDR3 contains 13 residues. Trimming left V 0 bases short and J 4 bases short, with 7 bases between.

The V call is TRBV7-2, the J call TRBJ2-7, with 12 positions matching TRBD2. Per germline, CDR1 SGHTA and CDR2 FQGNSA. Trimming cost V 5 bases and J 4 bases; bases outside gene matches: 3. This CDR3 is built from 14 residues. CDR3 coding DNA: TGTGCCAGCAGCCGGACTAGCGGGATATACGAGCAGTACTTC. Translation: CASSRTSGIYEQYF.

The chain has TRBV5-5 and TRBJ2-3; 12 positions match TRBD2. Trimming removed 5 bases from V and 2 bases from J; junction bases left unmatched: 6. The CDR3 is 16 amino acids. CDR1 SGHKS and CDR2 YYEKEE come from the germline V gene (reference sequence). CDR3 nucleotide sequence: TGTGCCAGCAGACTTACTAGCGGGGGGACCACAGATACGCAGTATTTT. It is translated as CASRLTSGGTTDTQYF.

The chain recombines TRBV10-3 with TRBJ2-5, with 9 nucleotides matching TRBD2. V was clipped by 6 bases and J by 5 bases; unmatched bases: 7. CDR1 and CDR2 (germline): ENHRY, SYGVKD. The CDR3 runs 14 residues. CDR3 coding DNA: TGTGCCATCAGGAGCGGGGGGCCGACTGAGACCCAGTACTTC. This sequence encodes CAIRSGGPTETQYF.

The chain carries TRBV5-4 and TRBJ1-5; D is undetermined. The CDR3 has 14 amino acids. With 0 bases removed from V and 2 bases from J, the gap between germline ends came to 6 bases. Germline V CDR1 and CDR2: SGHNT, YYREEE (reference sequence). The CDR3 loop reads CASSLDPGNQPQHF. The DNA for the CDR3 is TGTGCCAGCAGCTTGGACCCGGGCAATCAGCCCCAGCATTTT.

This chain links TRBV29-1 with TRBJ2-3; perhaps TRBD1 as D (5 bases). Germline V CDR1 and CDR2: SQVTM, ANQGSEA. Trimming cost V 7 bases and J 2 bases, with 13 bases left between them. The CDR3 covers 13 residues. CDR3 protein: CSARPGITDTQYF. DNA for the CDR3: TGCAGCGCAAGGCCAGGGATCACAGATACGCAGTATTTT.

The chain combines TRBV4-1 with TRBJ1-6, with a weak D call TRBD1 (6 bases). The CDR3 has 15 amino acids. V was pared by 5 bases and J by 7 bases, with 15 bases between. Germline loops: CDR1 MGHRA, CDR2 YSYEKL. The CDR3 region is CASSGRGGLNSPLHF. DNA for the CDR3: TGCGCCAGCAGCGGAAGGGGGGGCTTGAATTCACCCCTCCACTTT.

V gene TRBV7-8 combines with J gene TRBJ1-2; TRBD1 matches 10 bases. This CDR3 is 16 amino acids long. The germline V gene encodes CDR1 SGHVS and CDR2 FQNEAQ. The trim removed 2 bases at V and 3 bases at J, leaving 6 bases unmatched. CDR3 sequence (DNA): TGTGCCAGCAGCTTATTGGGACAGGGGTTAGACTATGGCTACACCTTC. Protein sequence: CASSLLGQGLDYGYTF.

The V call is TRBV9, the J call TRBJ2-1; no firm D call. The CDR3 totals 15 residues. Germline V lookup: CDR1 SGDLS, CDR2 YYNGEE. The V end lost 0 bases, the J end lost 4 bases, and 11 bases lay between the germline ends. In nucleotides, the CDR3 is TGTGCCAGCAGCGTAGGCGCGAGCGCTTACAATGAGCAGTTCTTC. This gives the protein CASSVGASAYNEQFF.

This chain uses TRBV13 with TRBJ2-2, with 8 bases that match TRBD2. V gave up 5 bases and J gave up 8 bases; unmatched junction bases: 10. This CDR3 is built from 15 residues. Germline-derived CDR1 and CDR2 are PRHDT and FYEKMQ (reference sequence). The CDR3 is CASSLGAGVGGELFF. For the CDR3, the DNA is TGTGCCAGCAGCCTGGGAGCGGGAGTCGGTGGGGAGCTGTTTTTT.

This clone came up a few times. V usage is TRBV10-1 and J usage is TRBJ1-4; maybe TRBD1 (5 bases). The CDR3 covers 14 residues. Between the trimmed V and J ends, which lost 2 bases and 6 bases, there was a span of 10 bases. Germline assignment: CDR1 WNHNN and CDR2 SYGVQD (reference sequence). This CDR3 is CASSEGAGDEKLFF. CDR3 DNA: TGCGCCAGCAGTGAGGGGGCCGGAGATGAAAAACTGTTTTTT.